The entry that follows covers one T cell receptor beta chain sequence. Antigen: not known. The data stem from a study of cytomegalovirus exposure and HLA in healthy donors. General study findings and limits: In an earlier analysis, in some 500 donors, most V segments appeared productive either ~87% or ~30% of the time. Three chains tied to CMV proved CMV antigen-specific in vitro.

Use of 60 Vbeta and 13 Jbeta primers characterized the PCR. Some clones are missing from TCRdb's copy, which holds only in-frame ones; the method was immunoSEQ multiplex PCR. Of under 200,000 clones detected, roughly 81% appear once; the ten largest clones hold less than 15%. The CDR3 runs to 14 residues. V lost 5 bases, J lost 1 base, and 11 bases lay in between. Germline CDR1 is SGHTA and CDR2 is FQGTGA. The receptor was derived from a woman between 45 and 65 years old in good health and CMV-seronegative. The sequenced material came from PBMCs. The gene calls are TRBV7-3 and TRBJ1-1; D is unclear. In nucleotides, the CDR3 is TGTGCCAGCAGCCCTAGCGGGTGGAACACTGAAGCTTTCTTT. It yields the protein CASSPSGWNTEAFF.